This TCR beta chain was captured by sequencing in a study of cytomegalovirus exposure and HLA in healthy donors. About the research overall: T cells numbering around 180 million yielded around 120 million unique TCR beta sequences in an earlier analysis.

Germline CDR1 is MDHEN and CDR2 is SYDVKM. Between the trimmed V and J ends, which lost 5 bases and 7 bases, there was a span of 12 bases. The CDR3 has 14 residues. This clone showed up just a few times. Its target is unknown. Other DNA sequences in the sample encode the same CDR3. The study, taken as a whole, reports: The listing of roughly 160 TCR beta chains classed them as cytomegalovirus-associated.

Vbeta (60) and Jbeta (13) primers were used in the PCR. TCRdb's table, derived via immunoSEQ multiplex PCR, lists solely in-frame clones and lacks some. The sample carries approximately 100,000 clones, around three quarters recorded once. Sequencing was carried out using PBMCs. The V call is TRBV28, the J call TRBJ1-6, with D tentatively TRBD1 (6 bases). The source of this sequence is a woman aged 18-30 years in good health and CMV-seropositive. As DNA, the CDR3 is TGTGCCAGCAGTCGCCACAGGGAAAATTCACCCCTCCACTTT. It is translated as CASSRHRENSPLHF.